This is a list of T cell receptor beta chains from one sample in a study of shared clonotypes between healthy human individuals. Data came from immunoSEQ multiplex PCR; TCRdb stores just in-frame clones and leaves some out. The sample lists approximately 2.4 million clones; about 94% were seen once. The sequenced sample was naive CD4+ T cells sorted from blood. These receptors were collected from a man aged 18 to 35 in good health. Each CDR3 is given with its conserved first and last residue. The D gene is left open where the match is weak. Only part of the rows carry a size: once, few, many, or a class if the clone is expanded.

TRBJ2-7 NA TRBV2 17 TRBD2 TGTGCCAGCAGTGAAGTGGAACTAGCGGCATCCTCCTACGAGCAGTACTTC CASSEVELAASSYEQYF
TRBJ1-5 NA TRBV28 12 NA TGTGCCAGCGTTGGGGACGTGAAGCCCCAGCATTTT CASVGDVKPQHF
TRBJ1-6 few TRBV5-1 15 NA TGCGCCAGCAGCCCAAGGGCTGGGGATAATTCACCCCTCCACTTT CASSPRAGDNSPLHF
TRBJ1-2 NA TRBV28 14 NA TGTGCCAGCAGTTTATATAGTGCAGGGGTTGGCTACACCTTC CASSLYSAGVGYTF
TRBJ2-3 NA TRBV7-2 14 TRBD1 TGTGCCAGCAGCACGGACAGGGGAGGCGATACGCAGTATTTT CASSTDRGGDTQYF
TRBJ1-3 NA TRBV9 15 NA TGTGCCAGCAGCGATTCCGCCGGCACTGGAAACACCATATATTTT CASSDSAGTGNTIYF
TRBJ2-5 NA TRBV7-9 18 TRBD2 TGTGCCAGCAGCTTACTGGGAAGCGGGAGCCCCCAACAAGAGACCCAGTACTTC CASSLLGSGSPQQETQYF
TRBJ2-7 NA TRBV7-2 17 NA TGTGCCAGCAGCTTAGCAAAGATAGGGGGAGGCTCCTACGAGCAGTACTTC CASSLAKIGGGSYEQYF
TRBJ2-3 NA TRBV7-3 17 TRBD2 TGTGCCAGCAGCCCCGGACTAGCGGGGGTCGGGGCAGATACGCAGTATTTT CASSPGLAGVGADTQYF
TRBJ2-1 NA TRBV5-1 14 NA TGCGCCAGCAGCTTGGAACTCGCTAACAATGAGCAGTTCTTC CASSLELANNEQFF
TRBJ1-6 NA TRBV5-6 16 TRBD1 TGTGCCAGCAGCTTGGGGACAGGATCGTCGGGTTCACCCCTCCACTTT CASSLGTGSSGSPLHF
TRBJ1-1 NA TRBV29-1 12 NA TGCAGCGTTTTAGGGGTAAACACTGAAGCTTTCTTT CSVLGVNTEAFF
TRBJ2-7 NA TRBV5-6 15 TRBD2 TGTGCCAGCAGCCGGGGCCTAGCGGGAGTTTACGAGCAGTACTTC CASSRGLAGVYEQYF
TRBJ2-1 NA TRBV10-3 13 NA TGTGCCATCACCGAGGAACTAGCAAATGAGCAGTTCTTC CAITEELANEQFF
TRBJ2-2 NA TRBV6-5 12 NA TGTGCCAGCAGTTACTTTGCGGGGGAGCTGTTTTTT CASSYFAGELFF
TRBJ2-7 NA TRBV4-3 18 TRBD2 TGCGCCAGCAGCCAAGGTCCCCTAGCGGGAGGGCCCTTGTGGGAGCAGTACTTC CASSQGPLAGGPLWEQYF
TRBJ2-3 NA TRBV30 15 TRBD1 TGTGCCTGGGCCGGACTCGGGACAGGGACAGATACGCAGTATTTT CAWAGLGTGTDTQYF
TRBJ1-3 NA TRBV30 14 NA TGTGCCTGGGGTTCTCGGGGCTCTGGAAACACCATATATTTT CAWGSRGSGNTIYF
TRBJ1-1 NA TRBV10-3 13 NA TGTGCCATCAGGCGACAGGCCGACGCTGAAGCTTTCTTT CAIRRQADAEAFF
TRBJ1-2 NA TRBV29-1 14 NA TGCAGCGTTGAACAGGATAGGGGGGCGTATGGCTACACCTTC CSVEQDRGAYGYTF
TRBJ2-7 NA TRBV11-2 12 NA TGTGCCAGCAGCTTAGGGTACTACGAGCAGTACTTC CASSLGYYEQYF
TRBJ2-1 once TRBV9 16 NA TGTGCCAGCAGCCCGCTAGGGGGACGCTCCTACAATGAGCAGTTCTTC CASSPLGGRSYNEQFF
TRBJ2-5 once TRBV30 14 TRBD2 TGTGCCTGGAACCTAGCGGGGGGGCACGAGACCCAGTACTTC CAWNLAGGHETQYF
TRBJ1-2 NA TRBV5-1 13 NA TGCGCCAGCAGCTTGGAACCGCTGAGCGGCTACACCTTC CASSLEPLSGYTF
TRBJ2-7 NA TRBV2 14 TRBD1 TGTGCCAGCAGTGGACAGGGGTCCCCCTACGAGCAGTACTTC CASSGQGSPYEQYF
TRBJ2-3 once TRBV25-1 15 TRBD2 TGTGCCAGCAGTCCTTCCGGGACTAGAGCAGATACGCAGTATTTT CASSPSGTRADTQYF
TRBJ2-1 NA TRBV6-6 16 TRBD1 TGTGCCAGCAGTTACCCCCTTCGACAGGGCCACAATGAGCAGTTCTTC CASSYPLRQGHNEQFF
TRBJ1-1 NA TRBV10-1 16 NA TGCGCCAGCAGTGAGTCGGCGCATAGGGGGAACACTGAAGCTTTCTTT CASSESAHRGNTEAFF
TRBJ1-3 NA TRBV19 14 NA TGTGCCAGTAGCTTCCGAAGGACTGGAAACACCATATATTTT CASSFRRTGNTIYF
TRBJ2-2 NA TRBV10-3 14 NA TGTGCCATCAGTGAGTCATCAGACACCGGGGAGCTGTTTTTT CAISESSDTGELFF
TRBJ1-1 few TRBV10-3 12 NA TGTGCCATCAGTGGTCAGGGCGGTGAAGCTTTCTTT CAISGQGGEAFF
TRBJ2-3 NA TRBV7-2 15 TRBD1 TGTGCCAGCAGCCCCGGGACAGGACTCACAGATACGCAGTATTTT CASSPGTGLTDTQYF
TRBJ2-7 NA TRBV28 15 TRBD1 TGTGCCAGCAGTACCCCACAGGGGGGTACCTACGAGCAGTACTTC CASSTPQGGTYEQYF
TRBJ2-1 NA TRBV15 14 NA TGTGCCACCAGCAGAGCCCCAAACTACAATGAGCAGTTCTTC CATSRAPNYNEQFF
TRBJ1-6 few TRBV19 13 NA TGTGCCAGTAGTATGCCCACCAATTCACCCCTCCACTTT CASSMPTNSPLHF
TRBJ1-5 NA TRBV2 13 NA TGTGCCAGCAGTGAACAGGGTAGGAAGCCCCAGCATTTT CASSEQGRKPQHF
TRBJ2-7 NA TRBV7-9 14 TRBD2 TGTGCCAGCAGCCCCCGGGCGGGGGACTACGAGCAGTACTTC CASSPRAGDYEQYF
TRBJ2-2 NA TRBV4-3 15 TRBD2 TGCGCCAGCAGCGTACTAGCGTCGAACACCGGGGAGCTGTTTTTT CASSVLASNTGELFF
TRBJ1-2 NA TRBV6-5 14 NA TGTGCCAGCAGTCGGGAGGGAGACAACTATGGCTACACCTTC CASSREGDNYGYTF
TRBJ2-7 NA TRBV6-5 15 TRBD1 TGTGCCAGCAGTCCCCACGGACAGGGGGTCTACGAGCAGTACTTC CASSPHGQGVYEQYF
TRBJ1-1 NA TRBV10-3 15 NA TGTGCCATCAGTGCATATACCGGGAGAAACACTGAAGCTTTCTTT CAISAYTGRNTEAFF
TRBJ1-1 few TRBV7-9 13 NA TGTGCCAGCAGCTCACAGGGGAACACTGAAGCTTTCTTT CASSSQGNTEAFF
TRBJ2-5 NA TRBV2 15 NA TGTGCCAGCAGTGACGAGGGTTCGAGGCAAGAGACCCAGTACTTC CASSDEGSRQETQYF
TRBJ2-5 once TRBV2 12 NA TGTGCCAGCAGTGTCAGGGCTGAGACCCAGTACTTC CASSVRAETQYF